This T cell receptor beta chain originates from a study of blood T cell repertoires in COVID-19. The overall study: Nucleic acid was either cDNA or gDNA, and it came from T cells, B-cell-depleted T cells, or PBMCs.

The CDR3 covers 15 residues. Deletions cut 6 bases from V and 2 bases from J, with 15 bases between. CDR1 and CDR2 from the germline V gene are MNHEY and SVGAGI. Original processing methods: Estimation of nucleated cell counts relied on the amplification of reference gene primers. Generated by immunoSEQ multiplex PCR, the TCRdb table keeps only in-frame clones and is missing some. The DNA gave D and trimming, while V, J and clone size come from that table. Of just under 350,000 clones listed, about 93% were seen once; the top ten hold around 3.3%. V and J are TRBV6-5 and TRBJ2-3, with D uncertain. The receptor was isolated from a woman between 18 and 29 years old who had recovered from COVID-19. The sequenced material came from peripheral blood. CDR3 coding DNA: TGTGCCAGCAGCCCCCCTTCCGGTCCCACAGATACGCAGTATTTT. Its translation is CASSPPSGPTDTQYF.